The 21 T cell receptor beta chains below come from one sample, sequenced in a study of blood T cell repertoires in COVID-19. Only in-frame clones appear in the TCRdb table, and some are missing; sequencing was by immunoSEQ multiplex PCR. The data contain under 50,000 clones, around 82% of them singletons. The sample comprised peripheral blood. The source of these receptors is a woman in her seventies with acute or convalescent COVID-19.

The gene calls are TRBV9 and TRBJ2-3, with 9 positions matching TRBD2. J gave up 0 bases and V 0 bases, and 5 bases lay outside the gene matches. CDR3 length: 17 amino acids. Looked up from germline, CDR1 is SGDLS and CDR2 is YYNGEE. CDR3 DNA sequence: TGTGCCAGCAGCGTAGTAGGAGCGGGGGGTAGCACAGATACGCAGTATTTT. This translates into CASSVVGAGGSTDTQYF.

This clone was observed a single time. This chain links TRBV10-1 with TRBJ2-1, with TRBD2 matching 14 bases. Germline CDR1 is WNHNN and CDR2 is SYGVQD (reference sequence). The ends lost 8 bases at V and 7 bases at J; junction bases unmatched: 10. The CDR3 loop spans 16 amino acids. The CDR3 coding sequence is TGCGCCAGCTCCCCGGGACTAGCGGGAGTAATGAATGAGCAGTTCTTC. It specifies CASSPGLAGVMNEQFF.

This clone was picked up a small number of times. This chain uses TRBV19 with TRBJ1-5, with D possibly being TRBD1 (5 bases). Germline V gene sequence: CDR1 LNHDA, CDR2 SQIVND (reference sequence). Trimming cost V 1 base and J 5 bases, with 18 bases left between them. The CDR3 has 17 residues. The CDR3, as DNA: TGTGCCAGTAGTATAGGGGTACGGGACTCACGTTATCAGCCCCAGCATTTT. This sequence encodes CASSIGVRDSRYQPQHF.

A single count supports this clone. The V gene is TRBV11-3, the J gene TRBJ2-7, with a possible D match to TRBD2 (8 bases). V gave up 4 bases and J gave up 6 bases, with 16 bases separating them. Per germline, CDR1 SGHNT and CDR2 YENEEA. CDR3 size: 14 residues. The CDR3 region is CASSSGGTRREQYF. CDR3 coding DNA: TGTGCCAGCAGCTCAGGGGGGACTAGGCGCGAGCAGTACTTC.

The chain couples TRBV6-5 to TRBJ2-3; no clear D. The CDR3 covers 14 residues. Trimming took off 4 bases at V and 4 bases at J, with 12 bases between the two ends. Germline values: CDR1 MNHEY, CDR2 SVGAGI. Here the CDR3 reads CASSSSMVADTQYF. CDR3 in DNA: TGTGCCAGCAGTTCCTCCATGGTAGCAGATACGCAGTATTTT.

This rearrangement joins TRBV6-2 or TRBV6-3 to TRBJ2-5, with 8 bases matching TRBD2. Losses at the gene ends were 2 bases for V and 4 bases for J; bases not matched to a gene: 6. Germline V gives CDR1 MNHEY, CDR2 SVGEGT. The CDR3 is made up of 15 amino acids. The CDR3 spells CASSYAGAGGETQYF. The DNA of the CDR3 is TGTGCCAGCAGTTACGCAGGCGCGGGAGGAGAGACCCAGTACTTC.

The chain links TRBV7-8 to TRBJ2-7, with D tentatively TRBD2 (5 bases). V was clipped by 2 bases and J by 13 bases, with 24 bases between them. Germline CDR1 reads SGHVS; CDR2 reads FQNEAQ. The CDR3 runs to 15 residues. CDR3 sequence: CASSLSSNSAARRYF. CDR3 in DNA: TGTGCCAGCAGCTTATCTAGCAACTCGGCGGCTCGACGTTACTTC.

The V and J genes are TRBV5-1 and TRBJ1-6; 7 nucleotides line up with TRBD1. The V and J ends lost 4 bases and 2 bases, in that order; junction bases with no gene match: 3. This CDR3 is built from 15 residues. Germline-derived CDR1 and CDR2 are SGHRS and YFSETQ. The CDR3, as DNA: TGCGCCAGCAGCCCCACAGGGGCCTATAATTCACCCCTCCACTTT. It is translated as CASSPTGAYNSPLHF.

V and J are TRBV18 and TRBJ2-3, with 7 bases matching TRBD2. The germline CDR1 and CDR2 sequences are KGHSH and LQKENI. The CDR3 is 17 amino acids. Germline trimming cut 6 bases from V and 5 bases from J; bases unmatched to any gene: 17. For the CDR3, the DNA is TGTGCCAGCTCGCTAGCGGCGAACCGGGCCCCAGGAGATACGCAGTATTTT. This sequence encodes CASSLAANRAPGDTQYF.

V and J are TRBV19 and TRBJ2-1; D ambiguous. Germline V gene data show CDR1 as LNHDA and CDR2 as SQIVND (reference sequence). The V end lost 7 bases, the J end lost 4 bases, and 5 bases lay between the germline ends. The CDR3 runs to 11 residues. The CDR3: CASNKYNEQFF. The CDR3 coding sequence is TGTGCCAGTAATAAATACAATGAGCAGTTCTTC. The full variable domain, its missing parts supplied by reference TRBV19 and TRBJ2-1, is DGGITQSPKYLFRKEGQNVTLSCEQNLNHDAMYWYRQDPGQGLRLIYYSQIVNDFQKGDIAEGYSVSREKKESFPLTVTSAQKNPTAFYLCASNKYNEQFFGPGTRLTVL.

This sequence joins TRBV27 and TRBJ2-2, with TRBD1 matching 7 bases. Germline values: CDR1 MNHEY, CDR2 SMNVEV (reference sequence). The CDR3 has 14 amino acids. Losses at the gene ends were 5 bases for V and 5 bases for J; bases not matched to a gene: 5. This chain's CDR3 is CASSPTQGTGELFF. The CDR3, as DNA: TGTGCCAGCAGTCCCACACAGGGGACCGGGGAGCTGTTTTTT.

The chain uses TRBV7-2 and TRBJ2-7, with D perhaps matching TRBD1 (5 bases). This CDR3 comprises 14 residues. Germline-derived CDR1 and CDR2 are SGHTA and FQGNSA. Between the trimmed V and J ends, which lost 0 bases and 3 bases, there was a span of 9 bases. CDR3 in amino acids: CASSLARTFYEQYF. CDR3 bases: TGTGCCAGCAGCTTAGCGAGGACATTCTACGAGCAGTACTTC.

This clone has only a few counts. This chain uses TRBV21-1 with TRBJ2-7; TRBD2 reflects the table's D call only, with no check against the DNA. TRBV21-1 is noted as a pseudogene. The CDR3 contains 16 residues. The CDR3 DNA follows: TGTGCCAGCAGCAAACAGCAAGCGGCCCCGAGATACGAGCAGTACTTC. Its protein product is CASSKQQAAPRYEQYF.

DNA for the CDR3: TGTGCCAGCAGTGCGGATTTCAGGGATTCACCCCTCCACTTT. It encodes CASSADFRDSPLHF. The chain combines TRBV6-4 with TRBJ1-6; maybe TRBD1 (5 bases). Germline V gene lookup returns CDR1 MRHNA and CDR2 SNTAGT. The V end was cut by 4 bases, the J end by 8 bases, with 12 bases between. The CDR3 is 14 amino acids.

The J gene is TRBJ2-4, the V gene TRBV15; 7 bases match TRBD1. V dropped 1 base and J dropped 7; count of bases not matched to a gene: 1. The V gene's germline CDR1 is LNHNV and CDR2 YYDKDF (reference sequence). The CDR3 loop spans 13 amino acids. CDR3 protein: CATSRAQGNIQYF. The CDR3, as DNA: TGTGCCACCAGCAGAGCACAGGGGAACATTCAGTACTTC.

CDR3 sequence reads: CASSTWTGRWAFF. The CDR3 nucleotides read TGTGCCAGCAGTACCTGGACAGGCCGGTGGGCTTTCTTT. The chain employs TRBV28 and TRBJ1-1; 7 nucleotides agree with TRBD1. The CDR3 spans 13 residues. CDR1 and CDR2 from the germline V gene are MDHEN and SYDVKM. V gave up 5 bases and J gave up 11 bases; unmatched junction bases: 11.

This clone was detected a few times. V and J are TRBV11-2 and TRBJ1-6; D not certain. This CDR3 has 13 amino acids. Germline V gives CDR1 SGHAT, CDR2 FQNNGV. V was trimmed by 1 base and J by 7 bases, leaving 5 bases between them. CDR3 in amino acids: CASSLARNSPLHF. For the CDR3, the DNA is TGTGCCAGCAGCTTAGCCCGGAATTCACCCCTCCACTTT. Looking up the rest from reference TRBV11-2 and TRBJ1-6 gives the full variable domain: EAGVAQSPRYKIIEKRQSVAFWCNPISGHATLYWYQQILGQGPKLLIQFQNNGVVDDSQLPKDRFSAERLKGVDSTLKIQPAKLEDSAVYLCASSLARNSPLHFGNGTRLTVT.

CDR3 nucleotide sequence: TGTGCCAGCAGAACCGGGACAGGGGAGGCTTTCTTT. Its translation: CASRTGTGEAFF. V usage is TRBV28 and J usage is TRBJ1-1, with 10 bases aligning to TRBD1. The CDR3 length is 12 residues. The V segment lost 6 bases and the J segment 11 bases; nucleotides outside the gene matches: 6. CDR1 and CDR2 (germline): MDHEN, SYDVKM. The whole variable domain, filled in from reference TRBV28 and TRBJ1-1, reads DVKVTQSSRYLVKRTGEKVFLECVQDMDHENMFWYRQDPGLGLRLIYFSYDVKMKEKGDIPEGYSVSREKKERFSLILESASTNQTSMYLCASRTGTGEAFFGQGTRLTVV.

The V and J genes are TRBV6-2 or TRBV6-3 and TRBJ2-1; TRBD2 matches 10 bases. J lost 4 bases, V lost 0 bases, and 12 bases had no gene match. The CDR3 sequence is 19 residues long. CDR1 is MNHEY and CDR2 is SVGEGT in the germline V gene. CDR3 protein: CASSYSPSGRASRYNEQFF. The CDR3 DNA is TGTGCCAGCAGTTACTCGCCGAGCGGGAGGGCCTCCAGGTACAATGAGCAGTTCTTC.

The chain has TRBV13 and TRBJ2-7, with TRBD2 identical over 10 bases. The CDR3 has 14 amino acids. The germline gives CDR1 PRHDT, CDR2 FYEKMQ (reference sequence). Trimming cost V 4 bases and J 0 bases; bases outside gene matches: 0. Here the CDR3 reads CASSSSGSSYEQYF. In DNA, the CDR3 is TGTGCCAGCAGCTCTAGCGGGAGCTCCTACGAGCAGTACTTC.

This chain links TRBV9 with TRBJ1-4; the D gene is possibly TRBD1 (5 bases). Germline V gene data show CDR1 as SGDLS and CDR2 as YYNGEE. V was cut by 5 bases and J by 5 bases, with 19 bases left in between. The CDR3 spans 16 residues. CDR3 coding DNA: TGTGCCAGCAGTGCGACCCCCGGGGGAAGCAATGAAAAACTGTTTTTT. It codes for CASSATPGGSNEKLFF.